The next 21 T cell receptor beta chains were all read from a single sample in a study of T cells after yellow fever vaccination. TCRdb processed the 5' RACE reads anew with MiXCR; each CDR3 protein has one entry. The sample includes a few hundred thousand distinct CDR3 sequences, 3% to 4.5% seen only once; the top ten take around 24%. Sample: PBMCs, taken 5 days after the yellow fever booster vaccination. Receptor source: a man younger than 35 who received the YFV17D yellow fever vaccine.

In its sample, this clonotype was seen many times. V is TRBV20-1 and J is TRBJ1-2; 7 nucleotides align to TRBD1. CDR1 is DFQATT and CDR2 is SNEGSKA in the germline V gene (reference sequence). This CDR3 comprises 16 residues. J lost 4 bases, V lost 0 bases, and 11 bases had no gene match. CDR3 sequence reads: CSARDITGERGYGYTF. The DNA for the CDR3 is TGCAGTGCTAGAGATATCACAGGGGAGAGGGGCTATGGCTACACCTTC.

This clonotype was counted ten times or more. The rearrangement links TRBV9 to TRBJ1-6, with unresolved D. This CDR3 spans 14 amino acids. Germline V gene lookup returns CDR1 SGDLS and CDR2 YYNGEE. Trimming cost V 0 bases and J 8 bases, with 9 bases left between them. The CDR3 reads CASSVGALDSPLHF. CDR3 nucleotide sequence: TGTGCCAGCAGCGTAGGGGCGTTGGATTCACCCCTCCACTTT.

This clonotype was seen more than once but under ten times. The genes are TRBV29-1 and TRBJ2-7; D gene unclear. From germline, CDR1 is SQVTM and CDR2 ANQGSEA. The CDR3 sequence is 10 residues long. V lost 4 bases and J lost 4, with 5 bases in between. The CDR3 loop reads CSVATYEQYF. DNA for the CDR3: TGCAGCGTTGCAACTTACGAGCAGTACTTC.

A word on this clonotype: A much larger clone is a single base away; this may be a read error. As the CDR3 is not closed by the conserved phenylalanine or tryptophan, this likely results from a read error. Because the CDR3's place on the DNA is in doubt, the DNA is left out and the CDR3 is given as listed by TCRdb. V usage is TRBV12-3 or TRBV12-4 and J usage is TRBJ1-3; the table's TRBD1 call for D was not verified on the DNA. The CDR3 comprises 11 residues, both ends counted. CDR3 sequence reads: CASSWTVNLDI.

This clonotype was detected ten times or more. J is TRBJ1-1 and V is TRBV5-1; 7 nucleotides match TRBD1. J gave up 1 base and V 7 bases, and 7 bases lay outside the gene matches. The CDR3 runs 14 residues. The V gene's germline CDR1 is SGHRS and CDR2 YFSETQ. The CDR3: CASAPGQQNTEAFF. The CDR3 nucleotides read TGCGCCAGCGCCCCGGGACAGCAGAACACTGAAGCTTTCTTT.

At least ten counts were recorded for this clonotype. The V and J genes are TRBV10-3 and TRBJ1-1; weak D call: TRBD1 (5 bases). The CDR3 contains 13 residues. The V gene's germline CDR1 is ENHRY and CDR2 SYGVKD. Trimming took off 7 bases at V and 4 bases at J, with 13 bases between the two ends. CDR3 nucleotide sequence: TGTGCCATCACACAACAGGAGGGCACTGAAGCTTTCTTT. Translated: CAITQQEGTEAFF.

This clonotype has at least ten counts. This chain joins TRBV5-1 and TRBJ2-1; D is uncertain. This CDR3 comprises 15 residues. V was shortened by 0 bases and J by 6 bases, with 13 bases between the two germline ends. CDR1 and CDR2 from the germline V gene are SGHRS and YFSETQ. The CDR3 nucleotides are TGCGCCAGCAGCTTGGGCACCGGACCGAGCAATGAGCAGTTCTTC. This codes for CASSLGTGPSNEQFF.

This clonotype was recorded at least ten times. The chain combines TRBV6-5 with TRBJ2-5; D is possibly TRBD1 (6 bases). Germline V lookup: CDR1 MNHEY, CDR2 SVGAGI. The CDR3 loop spans 15 amino acids. Trimming took 0 bases from V and 1 from J, leaving 9 bases between them. The CDR3 region has the DNA TGTGCCAGCAGTTACTCGGGGGCCCTCCAAGAGACCCAGTACTTC. Its translation: CASSYSGALQETQYF.

J is TRBJ1-2 and V is TRBV9; 7 bases match TRBD1. The CDR3 extends over 16 amino acids. Germline loops: CDR1 SGDLS, CDR2 YYNGEE. The V gene end was trimmed by 2 bases and the J gene end by 4 bases; junction bases not matched to a gene: 11. CDR3 sequence (DNA): TGTGCCAGCAGCGTTCGTCCCGGGACAGAGGTCTATGGCTACACCTTC. This sequence encodes CASSVRPGTEVYGYTF.

The sample holds a few counts of this clonotype. In nucleotides, the CDR3 is TGTGCCAGCAGCTTAAAAAAGCGGCAGGATGGCTACACCTTC. Translating gives CASSLKKRQDGYTF. The V and J genes are TRBV7-9 and TRBJ1-2; D gene uncertain. The CDR3 spans 14 residues. V shed 2 bases and J shed 6 bases, with 13 bases lying between them. CDR1 and CDR2 from the germline V gene are SEHNR and FQNEAQ (reference sequence).

V and J are TRBV15 and TRBJ1-1, with TRBD1 identical over 8 bases. Per the germline V gene, CDR1 is LNHNV and CDR2 is YYDKDF (reference sequence). The ends lost 0 bases at V and 4 bases at J; junction bases unmatched: 4. The CDR3 consists of 15 residues. CDR3 DNA sequence: TGTGCCACCAGCAGAGACCCTGGACAGGGCACTGAAGCTTTCTTT. Translating gives CATSRDPGQGTEAFF.

At least ten counts were recorded for this clonotype. V usage is TRBV4-1 and J usage is TRBJ1-5, with unresolved D. Germline lookup yields CDR1 MGHRA and CDR2 YSYEKL. The V and J ends lost 0 bases and 1 base respectively, with 7 bases between them. This CDR3 region has 15 residues. DNA for the CDR3: TGCGCCAGCAGCCAAGATCGCGGGAGCAATCAGCCCCAGCATTTT. Protein sequence: CASSQDRGSNQPQHF.

The CDR3 bases are TGCAGTGCTTCGGGGGCAGGGGGCACTGAAGCTTTCTTT. This encodes CSASGAGGTEAFF. V and J are TRBV20-1 and TRBJ1-1, with 7 nucleotides matching TRBD1. After removal of 5 bases from V and 4 bases from J, the junction contained 7 bases not matched to a gene. Germline V gives CDR1 DFQATT, CDR2 SNEGSKA (reference sequence). This CDR3 has 13 amino acids.

This clonotype was found a few times. The V call is TRBV5-6, the J call TRBJ1-6; TRBD1 is a possible D gene (6 bases). Trimming shortened V by 2 bases and J by 9 bases, and 12 bases separated the two germline ends. This CDR3 is built from 14 residues. Germline V lookup: CDR1 SGHDT, CDR2 YYEEEE. The CDR3 sequence: CASSLQGTASPLHF. CDR3 sequence (DNA): TGTGCCAGCAGCTTACAGGGTACGGCTTCACCCCTCCACTTT.

The sample holds a few counts of this clonotype. The chain uses TRBV18 and TRBJ1-3; D possibly corresponds to TRBD1 (5 bases). CDR1 KGHSH and CDR2 LQKENI come from the germline V gene. The CDR3 has 15 residues. Deletions cut 4 bases from V and 0 bases from J, with 10 bases between. In DNA form, the CDR3 reads TGTGCCAGCTCACGGGGGACGGACTCTGGAAACACCATATATTTT. It translates to CASSRGTDSGNTIYF.

This clonotype was observed a handful of times. V gene TRBV7-9 combines with J gene TRBJ1-4; no definite D call. Per germline, CDR1 SEHNR and CDR2 FQNEAQ (reference sequence). V lost 1 base and J 2 bases, leaving 14 bases between the germline ends. The CDR3 has 17 residues. CDR3 in DNA: TGTGCCAGCAGCTTAGGTCCTCAAGTGCGCACTAATGAAAAACTGTTTTTT. Translation: CASSLGPQVRTNEKLFF.

The rearrangement joins TRBV2 to TRBJ2-7, with 9 bases lining up with TRBD1. This CDR3 comprises 17 residues. The germline V gene has CDR1 SNHLY and CDR2 FYNNEI. V was clipped by 4 bases and J by 3 bases; unmatched bases: 13. CDR3 in DNA: TGTGCCAGCAGTGTCTATTTACGGGACAGGGCCGACTACGAGCAGTACTTC. This gives the protein CASSVYLRDRADYEQYF.

This clonotype was recorded many times. The chain uses TRBV5-1 and TRBJ2-1; 7 bases line up with TRBD2. Per germline, CDR1 SGHRS and CDR2 YFSETQ. V lost 4 bases to trimming and J lost 9 bases; unmatched junction nucleotides: 10. This CDR3 region has 14 residues. CDR3 loop: CASSPTVRGTEQFF. The CDR3 DNA reads as TGCGCCAGCAGCCCTACAGTGCGGGGGACTGAGCAGTTCTTC. The full variable domain, rest sourced from reference TRBV5-1 and TRBJ2-1, is KAGVTQTPRYLIKTRGQQVTLSCSPISGHRSVSWYQQTPGQGLQFLFEYFSETQRNKGNFPGRFSGRQFSNSRSEMNVSTLELGDSALYLCASSPTVRGTEQFFGPGTRLTVL.

This clonotype was detected many times. The gene calls are TRBV5-6 and TRBJ1-5; D gene uncertain. CDR1 is SGHDT, CDR2 YYEEEE, per germline. V lost 0 bases and J lost 5, with 3 bases in between. The CDR3 covers 12 residues. CDR3 region: CASSLGYQPQHF. In DNA form, the CDR3 reads TGTGCCAGCAGCTTGGGGTATCAGCCCCAGCATTTT.

This clonotype was picked up one time. A read error is possible here, since a much larger clone lies one base away. The rearrangement uses TRBV7-2 and TRBJ2-5; weak D call: TRBD1 (6 bases). Trimming shortened V by 3 bases and J by 7 bases, and 12 bases separated the two germline ends. The germline V gene has CDR1 SGHTA and CDR2 FQGNSA. CDR3 size: 13 residues. CDR3 region: CASSFRRGVTQYF. The DNA of the CDR3 is TGTGCCAGCAGCTTCCGCAGGGGAGTGACCCAGTACTTC.

The table lists this clonotype with a few counts. The genes are TRBV21-1 and TRBJ1-2. TRBV21-1 is labeled a pseudogene. The CDR3 runs to 13 residues. The CDR3 bases are TGTGCCAGCAGCAAATATCTGAGTGGCGGCTACACCTTC. Its translation: CASSKYLSGGYTF.